Shown below are 31 T cell receptor beta chains from a single sample sequenced in a study of blood T cell repertoires in COVID-19. Profiled with immunoSEQ multiplex PCR; TCRdb holds only in-frame clones, not every one. Among roughly 250,000 clones listed, roughly 80% were seen once. The specimen sequenced was peripheral blood. The receptors were gathered from an older woman with acute or convalescent COVID-19.

This chain links TRBV4-3 with TRBJ1-2; D not certain. The V gene lost 0 bases and the J gene lost 3 bases, with 14 bases spanning the gap. The V gene's germline CDR1 is LGHNA and CDR2 YSLEER. This CDR3 has 16 amino acids. The CDR3 DNA reads TGCGCCAGCAGCCAAGATCTCCCAGGAGGCTACTATGGCTACACCTTC. This sequence encodes CASSQDLPGGYYGYTF.

This clone has only one observation. The gene calls are TRBV15 and TRBJ1-5; D is uncertain. The CDR3 runs to 17 residues. Trimming shortened V by 7 bases and J by 4 bases, and 23 bases separated the two germline ends. Looked up from germline, CDR1 is LNHNV and CDR2 is YYDKDF (reference sequence). CDR3 sequence reads: CATNLSPHDGLNQPQHF. CDR3 nucleotide sequence: TGTGCCACCAACCTATCCCCGCACGACGGACTGAATCAGCCCCAGCATTTT.

The chain uses TRBV7-9 and TRBJ1-1, with 7 bases identical to TRBD1. The ends lost 5 bases at V and 7 bases at J; junction bases unmatched: 7. CDR1 is SEHNR and CDR2 is FQNEAQ in the germline V gene (reference sequence). There are 13 residues in the CDR3. CDR3 region: CASSPTGTLEAFF. As DNA, the CDR3 is TGTGCCAGCAGCCCGACAGGGACCCTTGAAGCTTTCTTT. Full variable domain (remainder filled in from reference TRBV7-9 and TRBJ1-1): DTGVSQNPRHKITKRGQNVTFRCDPISEHNRLYWYRQTLGQGPEFLTYFQNEAQLEKSRLLSDRFSAERPKGSFSTLEIQRTEQGDSAMYLCASSPTGTLEAFFGQGTRLTVV.

This sequence joins TRBV4-1 and TRBJ2-5, with TRBD1 as a possible D gene (5 bases). The V and J ends lost 2 bases and 0 bases respectively, with 19 bases between them. This CDR3 is built from 18 residues. Germline CDR1 reads MGHRA; CDR2 reads YSYEKL. CDR3 amino acids: CASSQRTTGTRNQETQYF. Written as DNA, the CDR3 is TGCGCCAGCAGCCAAAGAACTACAGGCACCCGAAACCAAGAGACCCAGTACTTC.

DNA of the CDR3: TGCGCCAGCAGCTCCTTAGAAACGGTGCGAGCCACTGAAGCTTTCTTT. Amino acid sequence: CASSSLETVRATEAFF. The chain is built from TRBV5-1 and TRBJ1-1; D uncertain. The V end lost 3 bases, the J end lost 4 bases, and 19 bases lay between the germline ends. This CDR3 comprises 16 residues. CDR1 SGHRS and CDR2 YFSETQ come from the germline V gene. The whole variable domain, filled in from reference TRBV5-1 and TRBJ1-1, reads KAGVTQTPRYLIKTRGQQVTLSCSPISGHRSVSWYQQTPGQGLQFLFEYFSETQRNKGNFPGRFSGRQFSNSRSEMNVSTLELGDSALYLCASSSLETVRATEAFFGQGTRLTVV.

This clone was detected once. This chain uses TRBV12-3 or TRBV12-4 with TRBJ2-2; D is unclear. The CDR3 runs 13 residues. Trimming left V 3 bases short and J 1 base short, with 3 bases between. CDR3 nucleotides: TGTGCCAGCAGTTTGAGGAACACCGGGGAGCTGTTTTTT. It translates to CASSLRNTGELFF.

This clone showed up just once. The rearrangement joins TRBV9 to TRBJ2-2; the match to TRBD2 covers 7 bases. This CDR3 contains 17 residues. Unmatched junction bases numbered 6, after V lost 0 bases and J lost 1 base. Germline CDR1 and CDR2: SGDLS and YYNGEE. DNA of the CDR3: TGTGCCAGCAGCGTAGGAAGCGGGGTACTGAACACCGGGGAGCTGTTTTTT. Its translation is CASSVGSGVLNTGELFF.

J is TRBJ2-7 and V is TRBV3-1 (or the pseudogene TRBV3-2); a weak D match, TRBD2 (6 bases). Trimming pared 0 bases from V and 3 bases from J, leaving 6 bases between. Germline V gives CDR1 LGHDT, CDR2 YNNKEL (reference sequence). The CDR3 extends over 13 amino acids. The CDR3 nucleotides are TGTGCCAGCAGCCAAGACGGGAGCTACGAGCAGTACTTC. Translation gives CASSQDGSYEQYF.

The rearrangement joins TRBV4-1 to TRBJ1-2; the match to TRBD1 covers 8 bases. Germline lookup yields CDR1 MGHRA and CDR2 YSYEKL. This CDR3 comprises 16 residues. Trimming removed 2 bases from V and 0 bases from J; junction bases left unmatched: 5. The CDR3 is CASSQSGQGTNYGYTF. CDR3 DNA: TGCGCCAGCAGCCAATCAGGACAGGGAACTAACTATGGCTACACCTTC.

This rearrangement joins TRBV25-1 to TRBJ1-2; D is possibly TRBD1 (5 bases). Germline V CDR1 and CDR2: MGHDK, SYGVNS. V was clipped by 2 bases and J by 4 bases, with 14 bases between them. This CDR3 has 15 amino acids. The CDR3 DNA reads TGTGCCAGCAGTGAACATATGGGGCAGGGCTATGGCTACACCTTC. This encodes CASSEHMGQGYGYTF.

V usage is TRBV5-6 and J usage is TRBJ1-1, with no clear D. With 2 bases removed from V and 4 bases from J, the gap between germline ends came to 6 bases. The CDR3 runs to 12 residues. In germline, CDR1 is SGHDT, CDR2 YYEEEE. The chain's CDR3 is CASSLPVTEAFF. Written as DNA, the CDR3 is TGTGCCAGCAGCTTACCGGTCACTGAAGCTTTCTTT.

V gene TRBV11-2 combines with J gene TRBJ2-3; D remains ambiguous. From germline, CDR1 is SGHAT and CDR2 FQNNGV. V gave up 3 bases and J gave up 2 bases, with 9 bases separating them. This CDR3 contains 14 residues. The CDR3 sequence: CASSFEANTDTQYF. Here the CDR3 DNA reads TGTGCCAGCAGCTTCGAGGCAAACACAGATACGCAGTATTTT.

The chain has TRBV28 and TRBJ1-1; D call uncertain. CDR1 MDHEN and CDR2 SYDVKM come from the germline V gene. The CDR3 is made up of 13 amino acids. V was cut by 4 bases and J by 1 base, with 7 bases left in between. The CDR3 sequence is CASSYGSNTEAFF. The CDR3 bases are TGTGCCAGCAGTTACGGGTCGAACACTGAAGCTTTCTTT.

The gene calls are TRBV7-2 and TRBJ1-2, with TRBD1 matching 10 bases. The junction had 7 bases not matched to a gene; V was cut back by 5 bases and J by 4 bases. Looked up from germline, CDR1 is SGHTA and CDR2 is FQGNSA. The CDR3 loop spans 15 amino acids. CDR3 sequence: CASSPDRGQGYGYTF. The CDR3 DNA reads as TGTGCCAGCAGCCCCGACAGGGGGCAGGGCTATGGCTACACCTTC.

In its sample, this clone was seen a few times. The CDR3 here is CASSDESSYNEQFF. As DNA, the CDR3 is TGCGCCAGCAGTGATGAGAGCTCCTACAATGAGCAGTTCTTC. The rearrangement links TRBV10-2 to TRBJ2-1; D gene unclear. The V end was cut by 3 bases, the J end by 0 bases, with 6 bases between. The germline CDR1 and CDR2 sequences are WSHSY and SAAADI. The length of the CDR3 is 14 residues.

V is TRBV7-8 and J is TRBJ1-2; D unresolved. Trimming shortened V by 2 bases and J by 2 bases, and 12 bases separated the two germline ends. Germline V gene lookup returns CDR1 SGHVS and CDR2 FQNEAQ. The CDR3 is 15 residues long. CDR3: CASSLQSQANYGYTF. CDR3 coding DNA: TGTGCCAGCAGCTTACAAAGCCAGGCAAACTATGGCTACACCTTC.

The rearrangement uses TRBV5-1 and TRBJ2-3; weak D call: TRBD1 (5 bases). Looked up from germline, CDR1 is SGHRS and CDR2 is YFSETQ. This CDR3 spans 15 amino acids. V was trimmed by 3 bases and J by 0 bases, leaving 11 bases between them. CDR3 sequence: CASSSRQSSTDTQYF. The CDR3 DNA is TGCGCCAGCAGCTCCAGACAGAGCAGCACAGATACGCAGTATTTT.

The chain employs TRBV2 and TRBJ1-2; no definite D call. The CDR3 has 13 residues. The germline V and J ends were trimmed by 2 bases and 1 base, with 5 bases remaining between them. Germline V gene data show CDR1 as SNHLY and CDR2 as FYNNEI. CDR3 coding DNA: TGTGCCAGCAGTGAAAAGCTTAACTATGGCTACACCTTC. Translation: CASSEKLNYGYTF. Using reference TRBV2 and TRBJ1-2 for the parts outside the CDR3, the full variable domain is EPEVTQTPSHQVTQMGQEVILRCVPISNHLYFYWYRQILGQKVEFLVSFYNNEISEKSEIFDDQFSVERPDGSNFTLKIRSTKLEDSAMYFCASSEKLNYGYTFGSGTRLTVV.

The rearrangement links TRBV7-9 to TRBJ1-3, with D perhaps matching TRBD1 (5 bases). The V end lost 2 bases, the J end lost 12 bases, and 11 bases lay between the germline ends. CDR3 length: 12 residues. The germline CDR1 and CDR2 sequences are SEHNR and FQNEAQ (reference sequence). CDR3: CASSLWGGSIYF. The CDR3 nucleotides read TGTGCCAGCAGCTTATGGGGGGGAAGCATATATTTT.

CDR3 nucleotides: TGCGCCAGCAGCCCCTCGGGGGTAAGGGCGGATGGCTACACCTTC. Translated: CASSPSGVRADGYTF. This sequence joins TRBV5-1 and TRBJ1-2; perhaps TRBD1 as D (5 bases). Trimming removed 4 bases at V and 6 bases at J, with 19 bases between. From germline, CDR1 is SGHRS and CDR2 YFSETQ. The CDR3 spans 15 residues.

The V gene is TRBV7-2, the J gene TRBJ2-5; 7 bases match TRBD1. Germline lookup yields CDR1 SGHTA and CDR2 FQGNSA. The CDR3 is 13 amino acids. V lost 4 bases, J lost 5 bases, and 4 bases stayed unmatched. Here the CDR3 DNA reads TGTGCCAGCAGCTCACAGGGGTTGGAGACCCAGTACTTC. The encoded protein is CASSSQGLETQYF.

This clone was detected only a few times. The chain couples TRBV6-2 or TRBV6-3 to TRBJ1-1; D unresolved. Trimming stripped 0 bases from V and 1 base from J, with 12 bases between. Germline assignment: CDR1 MNHEY and CDR2 SVGEGT. This CDR3 contains 16 residues. DNA for the CDR3: TGTGCCAGCAGTTACTCTCCTAGAAGGCAGAACACTGAAGCTTTCTTT. Protein sequence: CASSYSPRRQNTEAFF.

The V gene is TRBV4-3, the J gene TRBJ2-4; possibly TRBD1 for D (6 bases). V lost 4 bases and J lost 0, with 13 bases in between. This CDR3 region has 16 residues. CDR1 and CDR2 (germline): LGHNA, YSLEER. CDR3 loop: CASSLTGLLAKNIQYF. The CDR3 bases are TGCGCCAGCAGCCTTACAGGGTTACTAGCCAAAAACATTCAGTACTTC.

The chain employs TRBV11-2 and TRBJ1-1; tentatively, D is TRBD1 (5 bases). This CDR3 has 17 amino acids. V was cut by 4 bases and J by 0 bases, with 18 bases left in between. CDR1 SGHAT and CDR2 FQNNGV come from the germline V gene. In nucleotides, the CDR3 is TGTGCCAGCAGCTGGGGAATCACAGGTACCTTGAACACTGAAGCTTTCTTT. As protein: CASSWGITGTLNTEAFF.

This clone was observed a few times. DNA for the CDR3: TGTGCCAGCAGTTACTCGGCAGGGAGGTACGAGCAGTACTTC. Translated: CASSYSAGRYEQYF. The J gene is TRBJ2-7, the V gene TRBV6-5; TRBD2 might be the D (6 bases). Germline CDR1 reads MNHEY; CDR2 reads SVGAGI. This CDR3 is built from 14 residues. Trimming shortened V by 0 bases and J by 4 bases, and 10 bases separated the two germline ends.

The chain uses TRBV19 and TRBJ1-2, with a tentative D call TRBD1 (6 bases). V lost 0 bases to trimming and J lost 7 bases, with 12 bases between them. CDR3 length: 14 residues. Germline V CDR1 and CDR2: LNHDA, SQIVND (reference sequence). The CDR3 protein is CASSIDRAGAGYTF. CDR3 DNA: TGTGCCAGTAGTATAGATCGTGCAGGGGCTGGCTACACCTTC.

This sequence joins TRBV9 and TRBJ1-1; D gene ambiguous. This CDR3 is 15 amino acids long. Trimming removed 4 bases from V and 5 bases from J, with 18 bases in between. Per the germline V gene, CDR1 is SGDLS and CDR2 is YYNGEE. Here the CDR3 reads CASSPQTGRMTEAFF. CDR3 sequence (DNA): TGTGCCAGCAGCCCCCAGACGGGGAGGATGACTGAAGCTTTCTTT. The variable domain in full, completed from reference TRBV9 and TRBJ1-1, reads DSGVTQTPKHLITATGQRVTLRCSPRSGDLSVYWYQQSLDQGLQFLIQYYNGEERAKGNILERFSAQQFPDLHSELNLSSLELGDSALYFCASSPQTGRMTEAFFGQGTRLTVV.

The J gene is TRBJ1-4, the V gene TRBV7-6; 9 bases are shared with TRBD1. This CDR3 has 15 amino acids. In germline, CDR1 is SGHVS, CDR2 FNYEAQ. V gave up 5 bases and J gave up 3 bases; unmatched junction bases: 4. The CDR3 is CASSEQGASNEKLFF. CDR3 coding DNA: TGTGCCAGCAGCGAACAGGGGGCTTCTAATGAAAAACTGTTTTTT.

In its sample, this clone was seen once. The rearrangement uses TRBV5-6 and TRBJ1-2, with 8 bases fitting TRBD1. This CDR3 has 15 residues. V lost 2 bases and J lost 4; bases outside the gene matches: 7. From germline, CDR1 is SGHDT and CDR2 YYEEEE. The CDR3 region is CASSFRTGRPYGYTF. For the CDR3, the DNA is TGTGCCAGCAGCTTTCGGACAGGGAGGCCCTATGGCTACACCTTC.

A few counts support this clone. This rearrangement joins TRBV9 to TRBJ1-2, with 10 nucleotides matching TRBD1. In germline, CDR1 is SGDLS, CDR2 YYNGEE. Unmatched junction bases numbered 3, after V lost 4 bases and J lost 3 bases. This CDR3 region has 14 residues. The CDR3, as DNA: TGTGCCAGCAGCAAGGGACAGGGGTACTATGGCTACACCTTC. Translated: CASSKGQGYYGYTF.

This clone was picked up one time. The chain couples TRBV19 to TRBJ1-1; no clear D gene. Germline V CDR1 and CDR2: LNHDA, SQIVND (reference sequence). CDR3 length equals 15 residues. Trimming left V 4 bases short and J 3 bases short, with 15 bases between. The CDR3 DNA sequence: TGTGCCAGTAGTAAAAGCCGCGGTGGGTACACTGAAGCTTTCTTT. Translating gives CASSKSRGGYTEAFF. Drawing the rest from reference TRBV19 and TRBJ1-1, the complete variable domain is DGGITQSPKYLFRKEGQNVTLSCEQNLNHDAMYWYRQDPGQGLRLIYYSQIVNDFQKGDIAEGYSVSREKKESFPLTVTSAQKNPTAFYLCASSKSRGGYTEAFFGQGTRLTVV.